Listed below are T cell receptor beta chains from one sample, sequenced in a study of beta chain features in type 1 diabetes. The table came from immunoSEQ multiplex PCR; TCRdb's copy has only in-frame clones and leaves some out. This repertoire shows about 650,000 clones, roughly 12% found once; its top ten account for around 0.12%. Sequencing was performed on naive CD4+ T cells from blood. The receptors shown here come from a man aged 30-40 years with type 1 diabetes. Each CDR3 is given with its conserved first and last residue. The order of the fields is CDR3 length, D gene, clone size, V gene, J gene, CDR3 DNA, CDR3 protein. The D gene is left open where the match is weak. Size is stated for part of the rows, as once, few or many counts, or as a class when the clone is expanded.

cdr3_length: 12
d_call: NA
clone_size: NA
v_call: TRBV11-2
j_call: TRBJ2-7
cdr3_nt: TGTGCCAGCAGCTTCCAGGAGACGGTGGAGTACTTC
cdr3_aa: CASSFQETVEYF

cdr3_length: 17
d_call: TRBD1
clone_size: NA
v_call: TRBV7-9
j_call: TRBJ2-7
cdr3_nt: TGTGCCAGCAGCTTTCTTCAAGGACAGGGGGACTCCTACGAGCAGTACTTC
cdr3_aa: CASSFLQGQGDSYEQYF

cdr3_length: 13
d_call: TRBD2
clone_size: NA
v_call: TRBV9
j_call: TRBJ2-5
cdr3_nt: TGTGCCAGCAGCGCTAGCGGGGAAAAGACCCAGTACTTC
cdr3_aa: CASSASGEKTQYF

cdr3_length: 14
d_call: TRBD1
clone_size: NA
v_call: TRBV7-9
j_call: TRBJ2-7
cdr3_nt: TGTGCCAGCACCGGAGGGACAGGGGGCTTCGAGCAGTACTTC
cdr3_aa: CASTGGTGGFEQYF

cdr3_length: 13
d_call: TRBD1
clone_size: few
v_call: TRBV2
j_call: TRBJ1-4
cdr3_nt: TGTGCCAGCAGGGGGGACAGGAATGAAAAACTGTTTTTT
cdr3_aa: CASRGDRNEKLFF

cdr3_length: 17
d_call: TRBD2
clone_size: NA
v_call: TRBV10-3
j_call: TRBJ2-2
cdr3_nt: TGTGCCATCAAGGGGGGTAGCGGGGGATCGAACACCGGGGAGCTGTTTTTT
cdr3_aa: CAIKGGSGGSNTGELFF

cdr3_length: 16
d_call: NA
clone_size: NA
v_call: TRBV28
j_call: TRBJ1-2
cdr3_nt: TGTGCCAGCGTTCCGGGACATTTGGCCCCACGCTATGGCTACACCTTC
cdr3_aa: CASVPGHLAPRYGYTF

cdr3_length: 16
d_call: TRBD1
clone_size: few
v_call: TRBV12-5
j_call: TRBJ1-2
cdr3_nt: TGTGCTAGTGGTTTGGTGACAGGGGTTCTAGGACATGGCTACACCTTC
cdr3_aa: CASGLVTGVLGHGYTF

cdr3_length: 14
d_call: NA
clone_size: NA
v_call: TRBV5-8
j_call: TRBJ1-6
cdr3_nt: TGTGCCAGTAGCGCGGGGGGTTATAATTCACCCCTCCACTTT
cdr3_aa: CASSAGGYNSPLHF

cdr3_length: 14
d_call: NA
clone_size: NA
v_call: TRBV11-2
j_call: TRBJ2-7
cdr3_nt: TGTGCCAGCAGCTTATCGGTTACCTCTTACGAGCAGTACTTC
cdr3_aa: CASSLSVTSYEQYF

cdr3_length: 12
d_call: NA
clone_size: few
v_call: TRBV7-9
j_call: TRBJ1-1
cdr3_nt: TGTGCCAGCAGCCCGCAAGGCACTGAAGCTTTCTTT
cdr3_aa: CASSPQGTEAFF